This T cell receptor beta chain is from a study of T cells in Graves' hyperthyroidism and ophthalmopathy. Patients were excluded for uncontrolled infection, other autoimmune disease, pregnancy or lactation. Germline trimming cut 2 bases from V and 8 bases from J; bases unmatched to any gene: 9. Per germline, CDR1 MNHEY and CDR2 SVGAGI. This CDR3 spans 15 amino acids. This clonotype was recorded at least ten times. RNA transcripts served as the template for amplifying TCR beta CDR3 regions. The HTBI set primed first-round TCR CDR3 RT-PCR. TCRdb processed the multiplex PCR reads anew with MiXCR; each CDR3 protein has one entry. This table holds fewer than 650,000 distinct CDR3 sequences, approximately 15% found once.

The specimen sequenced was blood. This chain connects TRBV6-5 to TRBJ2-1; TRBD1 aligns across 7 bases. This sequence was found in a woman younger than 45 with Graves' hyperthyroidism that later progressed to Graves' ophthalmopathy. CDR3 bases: TGTGCCAGCAGTTACGGCAGGGGGAATAGGGATGAGCAGTTCTTC. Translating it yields CASSYGRGNRDEQFF.